Below are 8 T cell receptor beta chains sequenced from a single sample in a study of blood T cell repertoires in COVID-19 (TCRdb year 2020). Libraries were constructed by the immunoSEQ multiplex PCR assay. TCRdb took over this immuneACCESS table, retaining in-frame rearrangements with V and J assigned. Such tables are incomplete; in checked studies, under half of the missing clones stem from an unresolved V gene, and the remainder is unexplained. This sample has a few hundred thousand clones in its table, and around four fifths of those were observed once. 5.1% of the sample comes from the top ten. The sequenced material came from PBMCs or T cells enriched from blood (not recorded which). These receptors were obtained from a woman aged 50 to 60 who had recovered from COVID-19.

The CDR3 here is CASGSRQDSSISTYGYTF. The CDR3, as DNA: TGTGCTAGTGGTTCTCGACAGGATTCCTCTATCTCCACCTATGGCTACACCTTC. V is TRBV12-5 and J is TRBJ1-2; tentative D call: TRBD1 (6 bases). Germline V gives CDR1 LGHNT, CDR2 FRNRAP. This CDR3 has 18 amino acids. Trimming removed 4 bases from V and 4 bases from J, with 25 bases in between.

V is TRBV3-1 (or the pseudogene TRBV3-2) and J is TRBJ1-5; no firm D call. The CDR3 sequence is 14 residues long. The germline CDR1 and CDR2 sequences are LGHDT and YNNKEL (reference sequence). Trimming removed 8 bases from V and 7 bases from J, with 18 bases in between. The CDR3 DNA is TGTGCCAGCTGTGTTAGGCAGAGGCACCAGCCCCAGCATTTT. Translating gives CASCVRQRHQPQHF.

V and J are TRBV3-1 (or the pseudogene TRBV3-2) and TRBJ2-1, with a possible D match to TRBD2 (6 bases). Germline V gene sequence: CDR1 LGHDT, CDR2 YNNKEL (reference sequence). The CDR3 consists of 13 residues. V gave up 1 base and J gave up 9 bases, with 10 bases separating them. The CDR3 sequence is CASSQAGVGEQFF. The DNA for the CDR3 is TGTGCCAGCAGCCAAGCGGGAGTCGGTGAGCAGTTCTTC.

J is TRBJ1-6 and V is TRBV7-9; the D gene is possibly TRBD1 (6 bases). The V gene lost 3 bases and the J gene lost 8 bases, with 20 bases spanning the gap. Germline CDR1 reads SEHNR; CDR2 reads FQNEAQ (reference sequence). The length of the CDR3 is 17 residues. CDR3 region: CASSLTTGPVSDSPLHF. The CDR3 DNA follows: TGTGCCAGCAGCTTGACGACAGGCCCAGTTAGCGATTCACCCCTCCACTTT.

The rearrangement joins TRBV10-3 to TRBJ2-1, with 7 bases identical to TRBD2. The CDR3 is 17 amino acids. V dropped 2 bases and J dropped 1; count of bases not matched to a gene: 8. Germline V gene lookup returns CDR1 ENHRY and CDR2 SYGVKD. CDR3 sequence (DNA): TGTGCCATCAGTGAGCCCGAGCGGGGCGGTTCCTACAATGAGCAGTTCTTC. It is translated as CAISEPERGGSYNEQFF.

V gene TRBV29-1 combines with J gene TRBJ1-1; D perhaps matches TRBD1 (6 bases). Germline CDR1 is SQVTM and CDR2 is ANQGSEA. Trimming took 3 bases from V and 12 from J, leaving 14 bases between them. The length of the CDR3 is 11 residues. Here the CDR3 DNA reads TGCAGCGTTGACGTCAGGGGAAGGTCTTTCTTT. It encodes CSVDVRGRSFF.

The chain has TRBV12-5 and TRBJ2-2; D gene uncertain. The germline CDR1 and CDR2 sequences are LGHNT and FRNRAP. CDR3 length: 14 amino acids. The V end lost 0 bases, the J end lost 3 bases, and 5 bases lay between the germline ends. CDR3 residues: CASGLVPDTGELFF. The CDR3 DNA is TGTGCTAGTGGTTTGGTACCGGACACCGGGGAGCTGTTTTTT.

The CDR3 DNA sequence: TGTGCGCCATCCGACAGGGGATTTCAGCCCCAGCATTTT. Its translation is CAPSDRGFQPQHF. The chain carries TRBV12-2 and TRBJ1-5; whether TRBD1, the table's D call, matches the DNA was not checked. TRBV12-2 is noted as a pseudogene. The CDR3 length is 13 residues.